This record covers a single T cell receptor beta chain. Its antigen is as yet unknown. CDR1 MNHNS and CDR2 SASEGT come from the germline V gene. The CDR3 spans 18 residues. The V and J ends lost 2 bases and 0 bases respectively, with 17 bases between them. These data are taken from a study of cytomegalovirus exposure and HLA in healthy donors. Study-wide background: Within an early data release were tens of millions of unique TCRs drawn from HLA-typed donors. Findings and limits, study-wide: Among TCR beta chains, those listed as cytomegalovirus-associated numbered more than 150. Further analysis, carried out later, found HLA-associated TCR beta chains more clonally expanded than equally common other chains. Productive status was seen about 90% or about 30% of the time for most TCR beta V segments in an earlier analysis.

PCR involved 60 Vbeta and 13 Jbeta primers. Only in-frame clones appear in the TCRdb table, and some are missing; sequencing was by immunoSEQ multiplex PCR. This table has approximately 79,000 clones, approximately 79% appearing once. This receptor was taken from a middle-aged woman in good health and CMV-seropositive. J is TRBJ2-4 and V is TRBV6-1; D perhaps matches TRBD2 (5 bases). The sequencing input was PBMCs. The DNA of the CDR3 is TGTGCCAGCAGTGAAAGGCGGGTAGGTCCGTCAGCCAAAAACATTCAGTACTTC. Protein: CASSERRVGPSAKNIQYF.